The present TCR beta chain was sequenced within a study of naive and memory T cell subsets. TCR cDNA received a 3' ligated oligonucleotide that carried a UMI. Input was about 1 to 1,100 ng of DNase-treated total RNA without cell sorting. In its sample, this clonotype was seen many times. The CDR3 totals 15 residues. The ends were cut back, 6 bases at V and 3 bases at J, with 17 bases in the middle. Amplification of ligated cDNA took four PCR rounds with SP2 and nested alpha and beta constant primers. For blood and skin samples, reverse transcription used TCR alpha and beta constant primers. One entry per CDR3 protein, called by TCRdb with MiXCR from the 5' RACE reads. Here the sample spans tens of thousands of distinct CDR3 sequences, over 6% being singletons.

The rearrangement uses TRBV12-3 or TRBV12-4 and TRBJ1-2; a possible D gene is TRBD1 (5 bases). The receptor was isolated from a female donor in good health. The chain's CDR3 is CASRKGGRADYGYTF. The CDR3 bases are TGTGCCAGCAGAAAAGGCGGCAGGGCTGACTATGGCTACACCTTC.